These 22 T cell receptor beta chains came from one sample sequenced in a study of T cells in Graves' hyperthyroidism and ophthalmopathy (dated by TCRdb to about 2019). Library creation used multiplex PCR. The instrument given in TCRdb is Illumina HiSeq 2000. The TCR beta CDR3 regions were amplified from the RNA transcripts. The TCR CDR3 was subjected to a first round of RT-PCR using the HTBI primer set and the Qiagen OneStep RT-PCR kit. TCRdb reprocessing: public reads trimmed at Q25 with fastp, clones called with MiXCR, in-frame beta chains kept. Identical CDR3 protein sequences are pooled into one entry, listed with their most common genes and DNA. Here the sample has roughly 350,000 distinct CDR3 sequences; roughly an eighth occur a single time. Of the sample, 34% falls within the top ten clones. Sequenced material: blood. These receptors originate from a middle-aged woman with Graves' ophthalmopathy.

This clonotype has just a few counts. The rearrangement joins TRBV5-1 to TRBJ2-6; TRBD1 agrees at 8 bases. The CDR3 has 19 residues. Germline V gene sequence: CDR1 SGHRS, CDR2 YFSETQ. Unmatched junction bases numbered 14, after V lost 4 bases and J lost 2 bases. For the CDR3, the DNA is TGCGCCAGCAGCAGGGACAGGATGAGTGCCCTGGCTGGGGCCAACGTCCTGACTTTC. As protein: CASSRDRMSALAGANVLTF. The full variable domain, with the rest looked up from reference TRBV5-1 and TRBJ2-6, is KAGVTQTPRYLIKTRGQQVTLSCSPISGHRSVSWYQQTPGQGLQFLFEYFSETQRNKGNFPGRFSGRQFSNSRSEMNVSTLELGDSALYLCASSRDRMSALAGANVLTFGAGSRLTVL.

This clonotype was observed many times. The genes are TRBV11-2 and TRBJ1-1; 8 bases align to TRBD1. Germline CDR1 reads SGHAT; CDR2 reads FQNNGV. The CDR3 extends over 16 amino acids. V lost 4 bases, J lost 4 bases, and 11 bases stayed unmatched. The CDR3 here is CASSSRTGLRVTEAFF. CDR3 coding DNA: TGTGCCAGCAGCTCCAGGACAGGGCTAAGGGTCACTGAAGCTTTCTTT.

This clonotype showed up just a few times. The V call is TRBV20-1, the J call TRBJ1-5, with D uncertain. Germline V gene sequence: CDR1 DFQATT, CDR2 SNEGSKA (reference sequence). The length of the CDR3 is 16 residues. Between the trimmed V and J ends, which lost 0 bases and 4 bases, there was a span of 16 bases. CDR3 nucleotides: TGCAGTGCTAGAGAAATCCCGTTCCGGGATAATCAGCCCCAGCATTTT. As protein: CSAREIPFRDNQPQHF.

Many counts were recorded for this clonotype. The CDR3 loop is CASNRDNEQFF. The CDR3 DNA reads as TGTGCCAGCAACAGAGACAATGAGCAGTTCTTC. The chain has TRBV2 and TRBJ2-1; D is undetermined. Between the trimmed V and J ends, which lost 7 bases and 5 bases, there was a span of 6 bases. CDR3 size: 11 residues. Germline CDR1 and CDR2: SNHLY and FYNNEI.

This sequence joins TRBV16 and TRBJ1-4; TRBD1 agrees at 7 bases. This CDR3 region has 15 residues. Losses at the gene ends were 4 bases for V and 6 bases for J; bases not matched to a gene: 8. In germline, CDR1 is KGHSY, CDR2 FQNENV. CDR3 in amino acids: CASSRRTGRDEKLFF. CDR3 sequence (DNA): TGTGCCAGCAGCCGGCGGACAGGTCGAGATGAAAAACTGTTTTTT.

In this sample, this clonotype turned up many times. The CDR3 region has the DNA TGTGCCAGCACCGTGATCGGGACAGGTGAAGCTTTCTTT. It is translated as CASTVIGTGEAFF. The V gene is TRBV3-1, the J gene TRBJ1-1; 8 nucleotides match TRBD1. V lost 7 bases and J lost 7; bases outside the gene matches: 8. This CDR3 spans 13 amino acids. From germline, CDR1 is LGHDT and CDR2 YNNKEL (reference sequence).

The table lists this clonotype with many counts. This rearrangement joins TRBV6-1 to TRBJ1-1; a possible D gene is TRBD1 (5 bases). In germline, CDR1 is MNHNS, CDR2 SASEGT. Trimming cost V 4 bases and J 3 bases, with 6 bases left between them. The length of the CDR3 is 12 residues. The CDR3 DNA follows: TGTGCCAGCAGTGGGGGGTACACTGAAGCTTTCTTT. Protein: CASSGGYTEAFF.

This clonotype has at least ten counts. The genes are TRBV28 and TRBJ2-7, with TRBD2 matching over 11 bases. V gave up 7 bases and J gave up 3 bases; unmatched junction bases: 11. This CDR3 has 16 amino acids. Germline V CDR1 and CDR2: MDHEN, SYDVKM. The CDR3 spells CASTLSPGTSGYEQYF. The CDR3, as DNA: TGTGCCAGCACCCTGTCTCCCGGGACTAGCGGCTACGAGCAGTACTTC.

There are many counts of this clonotype. J is TRBJ1-2 and V is TRBV3-1, with unresolved D. CDR3 length: 14 amino acids. Per the germline V gene, CDR1 is LGHDT and CDR2 is YNNKEL (reference sequence). Trimming shortened V by 4 bases and J by 2 bases, and 11 bases separated the two germline ends. CDR3 sequence (DNA): TGTGCCAGCAGCCCTTCGGGCCTGAACTATGGCTACACCTTC. Encoded protein: CASSPSGLNYGYTF. Full variable domain (rest looked up from reference TRBV3-1 and TRBJ1-2): DTAVSQTPKYLVTQMGNDKSIKCEQNLGHDTMYWYKQDSKKFLKIMFSYNNKELIINETVPNRFSPKSPDKAHLNLHINSLELGDSAVYFCASSPSGLNYGYTFGSGTRLTVV.

This clonotype was recorded at least ten times. The rearrangement uses TRBV19 and TRBJ1-1; 7 nucleotides line up with TRBD1. This CDR3 is 15 amino acids long. The germline V gene encodes CDR1 LNHDA and CDR2 SQIVND (reference sequence). J gave up 1 base and V 7 bases, and 9 bases lay outside the gene matches. The CDR3 DNA is TGTGCCAGTATTGCGGGACAGACCAAGAACACTGAAGCTTTCTTT. Its protein product is CASIAGQTKNTEAFF.

The chain recombines TRBV5-4 with TRBJ1-2; D is ambiguous. This CDR3 has 14 residues. Trimming removed 4 bases at V and 5 bases at J, with 15 bases between. The germline V gene has CDR1 SGHNT and CDR2 YYREEE (reference sequence). The CDR3 DNA sequence: TGTGCCAGCAGCAAGAACACGGCCGGGTATGGCTACACCTTC. Its translation is CASSKNTAGYGYTF. The complete variable domain, with remaining parts taken from reference TRBV5-4 and TRBJ1-2, reads ETGVTQSPTHLIKTRGQQVTLRCSSQSGHNTVSWYQQALGQGPQFIFQYYREEENGRGNFPPRFSGLQFPNYSSELNVNALELDDSALYLCASSKNTAGYGYTFGSGTRLTVV.

This clonotype was seen repeatedly, ten times or more. V is TRBV29-1 and J is TRBJ1-1, with D tentatively TRBD1 (5 bases). The length of the CDR3 is 12 residues. Trimming stripped 7 bases from V and 1 base from J, with 10 bases between. Per germline, CDR1 SQVTM and CDR2 ANQGSEA. CDR3 sequence: CSGRRGNTEAFF. CDR3 coding DNA: TGCAGCGGCCGGAGGGGGAACACTGAAGCTTTCTTT.

This clonotype was recorded at least ten times. The genes are TRBV25-1 and TRBJ1-2; 9 positions agree with TRBD1. Germline CDR1 reads MGHDK; CDR2 reads SYGVNS. The V and J ends lost 5 bases and 4 bases, in that order; junction bases with no gene match: 11. The CDR3 runs to 16 residues. The CDR3 coding sequence is TGTGCCAGCAGTAATTCGAACAGGGGGCAAGGCTATGGCTACACCTTC. Translation gives CASSNSNRGQGYGYTF.

This clonotype has a count of ten or more. The genes are TRBV6-4 and TRBJ1-1; maybe TRBD1 (5 bases). CDR1 is MRHNA and CDR2 is SNTAGT in the germline V gene. Trimming removed 3 bases at V and 4 bases at J, with 12 bases between. CDR3 length: 14 amino acids. The CDR3 sequence is CASSEGGGTTEAFF. CDR3 in DNA: TGTGCCAGCAGTGAGGGTGGAGGGACCACTGAAGCTTTCTTT.

This clonotype was seen a few times. V gene TRBV6-1 combines with J gene TRBJ1-5, with TRBD1 as a possible D gene (6 bases). V was cut by 1 base and J by 2 bases, with 12 bases left in between. CDR3 length: 16 residues. Germline CDR1 reads MNHNS; CDR2 reads SASEGT. This CDR3 is CASSEVAGVGNQPQHF. CDR3 nucleotide sequence: TGTGCCAGCAGTGAAGTTGCAGGGGTAGGCAATCAGCCCCAGCATTTT.

This clonotype was counted between two and nine times. V usage is TRBV30 and J usage is TRBJ2-1; 9 positions match TRBD1. Germline CDR1 is GTSNPN and CDR2 is SVGIG (reference sequence). CDR3 length: 13 amino acids. Trimming took 8 bases from V and 7 from J; bases not matched to a gene: 9. The CDR3 region is CAIETGGWNEQFF. The DNA of the CDR3 is TGTGCCATCGAAACAGGGGGCTGGAATGAGCAGTTCTTC.

About this clonotype itself: A clone one base away is much larger, so this may be a read error. This chain joins TRBV7-8 and TRBJ1-1; the match to TRBD1 covers 7 bases. There are 18 residues in the CDR3. Germline V gene sequence: CDR1 SGHVS, CDR2 FQNEAQ. CDR3 loop: CASSLRTGSGGLNTEALF. CDR3 coding DNA: TGTGCCAGCAGCTTAAGGACAGGAAGTGGAGGGCTGAACACTGAAGCTCTCTTT.

At least ten counts were recorded for this clonotype. V and J are TRBV9 and TRBJ2-5; D gene uncertain. The CDR3 is 13 amino acids. V was cut by 3 bases and J by 5 bases, with 11 bases left in between. Germline CDR1 is SGDLS and CDR2 is YYNGEE. The CDR3 is CASSAPPSETQYF. The CDR3 nucleotides read TGTGCCAGCAGCGCCCCCCCCAGCGAGACCCAGTACTTC.

CDR3 residues: CASSQDRGGQGAYNEQFF. CDR3 nucleotides: TGTGCCAGCAGCCAAGATCGAGGAGGACAGGGGGCCTACAATGAGCAGTTCTTC. The chain uses TRBV14 and TRBJ2-1, with TRBD1 identical over 10 bases. Germline values: CDR1 SGHDN, CDR2 FVKESK. There are 18 residues in the CDR3. V was pared by 0 bases and J by 2 bases, with 7 bases of the junction left unmatched.

This clonotype has only one observation. A read error is possible here, since a much larger clone lies one base away. The rearrangement links TRBV7-8 to TRBJ1-2; D is possibly TRBD1 (5 bases). This CDR3 comprises 15 residues. The germline CDR1 and CDR2 sequences are SGHVS and FQNEAQ. This CDR3 reads CASSFQDTLDYGYAF. Written as DNA, the CDR3 is TGTGCCAGCAGCTTTCAGGACACATTGGACTATGGCTACGCCTTC.

This clonotype showed up many times. The V gene is TRBV27, the J gene TRBJ2-7; 8 nucleotides match TRBD2. The ends lost 3 bases at V and 2 bases at J; junction bases unmatched: 12. From germline, CDR1 is MNHEY and CDR2 SMNVEV (reference sequence). This CDR3 comprises 17 residues. This chain's CDR3 is CASSLGGRGLGAYEQYF. CDR3 DNA: TGTGCCAGCAGTTTGGGTGGAAGGGGACTAGGGGCCTACGAGCAGTACTTC.

This chain joins TRBV6-1 and TRBJ2-3, with 8 positions matching TRBD2. Germline V CDR1 and CDR2: MNHNS, SASEGT. The CDR3 has 15 residues. J was trimmed by 3 bases and V by 5 bases; bases with no gene match: 7. Here the CDR3 reads CASSRAGVVTDTQYF. Here the CDR3 DNA reads TGTGCCAGCAGTCGAGCGGGGGTCGTGACAGATACGCAGTATTTT.